The 20 T cell receptor beta chains presented below share a single source sample, sequenced in a study of T cells in localized non-small cell lung cancer. Assay used: immunoSEQ multiplex PCR; TCRdb lists only in-frame clones, some missing. This sample carries around 2,600 clones, less than 25% of them seen once, and the ten largest clones take approximately 8%. Sequenced material: lung tumor tissue, taken before any cancer treatment. These TCRs come from a male donor aged 60 or over with stage III squamous cell lung carcinoma.

This clone is classed as medium-sized (0.01 to 0.1%). The chain employs TRBV6-8 and TRBJ2-3; 8 bases align to TRBD2. V shed 5 bases, J shed 4 bases, and the junction held 2 bases outside the gene matches. This CDR3 has 13 residues. Germline CDR1 MNHGY, CDR2 SAAAGT. In DNA, the CDR3 is TGTGCCAGCAGTATGGGACTAGCAGATACGCAGTATTTT. Protein product: CASSMGLADTQYF.

This clone was detected only a few times. The chain links TRBV6-8 to TRBJ2-1, with D perhaps matching TRBD1 or TRBD2 (5 bases each). The CDR3 has 15 amino acids. V dropped 6 bases and J dropped 2 bases, with 14 bases sitting between them. Germline CDR1 reads MNHGY; CDR2 reads SAAAGT. The CDR3 loop is CASRGEGATYNEQFF. CDR3 sequence (DNA): TGTGCCAGCAGGGGGGAAGGGGCCACCTACAATGAGCAGTTCTTC.

The rearrangement uses TRBV15 and TRBJ2-4; D unresolved. The CDR3 is made up of 15 amino acids. Trimming took off 0 bases at V and 6 bases at J, with 12 bases between the two ends. Germline CDR1 reads LNHNV; CDR2 reads YYDKDF (reference sequence). CDR3 region: CATSRDRLGRNIQYF. In nucleotides, the CDR3 is TGTGCCACCAGCAGAGATCGGTTGGGTAGAAACATTCAGTACTTC.

This chain uses TRBV12-5 with TRBJ1-2; tentatively, D is TRBD1 (6 bases). Germline CDR1 and CDR2: LGHNT and FRNRAP. The V end was cut by 4 bases, the J end by 8 bases, with 29 bases between. The CDR3 extends over 18 amino acids. CDR3 DNA: TGTGCTAGTGGTTCCCCCATCGGGGCAGGGGATCCTCGATGGGGCTACACCTTC. As protein: CASGSPIGAGDPRWGYTF.

This clone has only a few counts. The rearrangement joins TRBV11-3 to TRBJ2-5; 8 bases match TRBD1. The CDR3 length is 17 residues. With 3 bases clipped from V and 3 bases from J, the junction kept 12 bases outside the gene matches. Germline CDR1 reads SGHNT; CDR2 reads YENEEA. CDR3: CASSLGTGTGVKETQYF. CDR3 DNA: TGTGCCAGCAGCTTGGGGACCGGGACAGGTGTTAAAGAGACCCAGTACTTC.

This clone counts as medium-sized. The chain joins TRBV6-8 to TRBJ2-6, with 7 bases matching TRBD2. Germline CDR1 reads MNHGY; CDR2 reads SAAAGT. Trimming took 8 bases from V and 0 from J; bases not matched to a gene: 1. The CDR3 totals 14 residues. CDR3 bases: TGTGCCAGCCGGGAGGACTCTGGGGCCAACGTCCTGACTTTC. Translation gives CASREDSGANVLTF.

The chain links TRBV9 to TRBJ1-4; TRBD1 aligns across 8 bases. V shed 5 bases, J shed 7 bases, and the junction held 10 bases outside the gene matches. This CDR3 contains 15 residues. Germline lookup yields CDR1 SGDLS and CDR2 YYNGEE. CDR3 sequence (DNA): TGTGCCAGCAGTGAAGTGCGGACAGGGAGTGAAAAACTGTTTTTT. Protein sequence: CASSEVRTGSEKLFF.

This clone appeared a few times. The chain links TRBV9 to TRBJ2-2; D perhaps matches TRBD1 (6 bases). Germline CDR1 and CDR2: SGDLS and YYNGEE. V was clipped by 5 bases and J by 6 bases, with 14 bases between them. The CDR3 has 14 amino acids. The CDR3 DNA reads as TGTGCCAGCAGAAACAGGGTGGTGGCCGGGGAGCTGTTTTTT. It translates to CASRNRVVAGELFF.

This clone showed up just a few times. DNA for the CDR3: TGTGCCAGCAGTCTCGATAATCAGCCCCAGCATTTT. This translates into CASSLDNQPQHF. The V call is TRBV6-8, the J call TRBJ1-5; no clear D. Germline V lookup: CDR1 MNHGY, CDR2 SAAAGT. The CDR3 consists of 12 residues. Trimming took 5 bases from V and 4 from J, leaving 6 bases between them.

By proportion, this clone is medium-sized. The CDR3 region has the DNA TGTGCCAGCAGTTACTCGAACATTGGCGGGGCGGATTCACCCCTCCACTTT. Protein sequence: CASSYSNIGGADSPLHF. The chain is built from TRBV6-8 and TRBJ1-6; D possibly corresponds to TRBD1 (5 bases). This CDR3 spans 17 amino acids. V dropped 0 bases and J dropped 8 bases, with 17 bases sitting between them. Germline CDR1 MNHGY, CDR2 SAAAGT.

This clone is labeled medium-sized. This chain connects TRBV11-3 to TRBJ1-5; D remains ambiguous. The CDR3 is 15 residues long. Looked up from germline, CDR1 is SGHNT and CDR2 is YENEEA. V lost 3 bases to trimming and J lost 5 bases, with 14 bases between them. CDR3 coding DNA: TGTGCCAGCAGCTTGAACTGGGTACGGGATCAGCCCCAGCATTTT. Amino acids: CASSLNWVRDQPQHF.

CDR3 sequence: CASTPDRRMNTEAFF. The DNA of the CDR3 is TGTGCCAGCACCCCTGACAGGCGGATGAACACTGAAGCTTTCTTT. The J gene is TRBJ1-1, the V gene TRBV12-5; D may be TRBD1 (6 bases). CDR1 is LGHNT, CDR2 FRNRAP, per germline. The CDR3 extends over 15 amino acids.

The chain is built from TRBV6-8 and TRBJ2-7; weak D call: TRBD1 (6 bases). The V end was cut by 5 bases, the J end by 4 bases, with 12 bases between. CDR3 length: 13 amino acids. From germline, CDR1 is MNHGY and CDR2 SAAAGT. This CDR3 reads CASSGQKTYEQYF. The CDR3 nucleotides read TGTGCCAGCAGTGGACAGAAGACTTACGAGCAGTACTTC.

This clone was recorded a few times. A junction boundary mismatches the germline segment, possibly from a read error. V and J are TRBV6-8 and TRBJ1-1, with a tentative D call TRBD1 (5 bases). The germline V gene encodes CDR1 MNHGY and CDR2 SAAAGT. CDR3 length: 17 residues. The CDR3 bases are TGTGCCATCAGTGGAGGAGCCAGGGTAGTGCTGAACACTGAAGCTTTCTTT. Its protein is CAISGGARVVLNTEAFF.

This clone was seen a few times. The chain combines TRBV30 with TRBJ1-6; D unclear. Trimming took off 3 bases at V and 6 bases at J, with 6 bases between the two ends. The CDR3 sequence is 12 residues long. Per the germline V gene, CDR1 is GTSNPN and CDR2 is SVGIG (reference sequence). This CDR3 reads CAWSGRNSPLHF. CDR3 in DNA: TGTGCCTGGAGCGGGCGTAATTCACCCCTCCACTTT.

This clone is judged medium-sized. In nucleotides, the CDR3 is TGTGCCAGCAGGGGAAAGAGCCTCGGGTCCGGGGAGCTGTTTTTT. It is translated as CASRGKSLGSGELFF. V is TRBV6-8 and J is TRBJ2-2; D is undetermined. Germline CDR1 reads MNHGY; CDR2 reads SAAAGT. The CDR3 is 15 residues long. V was shortened by 6 bases and J by 6 bases, with 17 bases between the two germline ends.

This chain uses TRBV10-2 with TRBJ2-2; D uncertain. CDR1 and CDR2 from the germline V gene are WSHSY and SAAADI. The CDR3 is 16 residues long. Trimming pared 4 bases from V and 0 bases from J, leaving 12 bases between. CDR3 amino acids: CASSVGRLTNTGELFF. Written as DNA, the CDR3 is TGCGCCAGCAGTGTCGGGCGGCTGACGAACACCGGGGAGCTGTTTTTT.

The rearrangement links TRBV18 to TRBJ1-4, with a tentative D call TRBD1 (6 bases). The CDR3 extends over 15 amino acids. V lost 0 bases and J lost 7, with 12 bases in between. In germline, CDR1 is KGHSH, CDR2 LQKENI. The CDR3 nucleotides read TGTGCCAGCTCACCACCCGACAGGAGGGGTGAAAAACTGTTTTTT. Its translation: CASSPPDRRGEKLFF.

The J gene is TRBJ2-5, the V gene TRBV19; TRBD1 agrees at 9 bases. Trimming at V came to 5 bases and at J to 5 bases, leaving 9 bases not matched to a gene. The CDR3 totals 15 residues. Germline-derived CDR1 and CDR2 are LNHDA and SQIVND (reference sequence). For the CDR3, the DNA is TGTGCCAGTAGTGTCGGGACAGGGAGAGGTGAGACCCAGTACTTC. This encodes CASSVGTGRGETQYF.

This clone was recorded a few times. For the CDR3, the DNA is TGTGCCAGCAGCCAAGGACTAACCCGCTCCTACGAGCAGTACGTC. It encodes CASSQGLTRSYEQYV. The chain couples TRBV14 to TRBJ2-7, with D possibly TRBD2 on 5 matching bases. CDR1 is SGHDN and CDR2 is FVKESK in the germline V gene. The CDR3 runs to 15 residues. Trimming removed 1 base at V and 0 bases at J, with 10 bases between.